Shown below are 7 T cell receptor beta chains from a single sample sequenced in a study of cytomegalovirus exposure and HLA in healthy donors. Vbeta (60) and Jbeta (13) primers were used in the PCR. Libraries were prepared by immunoSEQ multiplex PCR; TCRdb keeps only in-frame clonotypes and omits some of them. The profile shows roughly 150,000 clones, 76% of them singletons. Material: PBMCs. Every receptor here comes from a male donor in good health and CMV-seronegative.

The rearrangement links TRBV7-9 to TRBJ1-1; D is undetermined. Germline V lookup: CDR1 SEHNR, CDR2 FQNEAQ (reference sequence). There are 13 residues in the CDR3. Between the trimmed V and J ends, which lost 5 bases and 1 base, there was a span of 8 bases. The CDR3 loop is CASSPRPNTEAFF. The CDR3 DNA reads as TGTGCCAGCAGCCCCCGTCCGAACACTGAAGCTTTCTTT. Full variable domain (missing parts from reference TRBV7-9 and TRBJ1-1): DTGVSQNPRHKITKRGQNVTFRCDPISEHNRLYWYRQTLGQGPEFLTYFQNEAQLEKSRLLSDRFSAERPKGSFSTLEIQRTEQGDSAMYLCASSPRPNTEAFFGQGTRLTVV.

This clone was seen only a few times. The J gene is TRBJ1-3, the V gene TRBV18; D is perhaps TRBD1 (5 bases). V was cut by 3 bases and J by 0 bases, with 9 bases left in between. There are 15 residues in the CDR3. Germline assignment: CDR1 KGHSH and CDR2 LQKENI. CDR3 residues: CASSPRQSSGNTIYF. In DNA form, the CDR3 reads TGTGCCAGCTCACCTCGACAGAGCTCTGGAAACACCATATATTTT.

The chain combines TRBV28 with TRBJ2-7; D is uncertain. Germline V gives CDR1 MDHEN, CDR2 SYDVKM. V lost 5 bases and J 3 bases, leaving 11 bases between the germline ends. This CDR3 has 13 residues. The CDR3 spells CASSGPNDYEQYF. DNA of the CDR3: TGTGCCAGCAGTGGGCCCAACGACTACGAGCAGTACTTC.

Of note for this clone: One end of the junction does not line up with germline, which may come from a read error. The chain uses TRBV7-9 and TRBJ1-1; no definite D call. Germline V lookup: CDR1 SEHNR, CDR2 FQNEAQ (reference sequence). The CDR3 runs 13 residues. CDR3 coding DNA: TGTTCCAGCAGCTTGATTGGGGAGGGTGAAGCTTTCTTT. Encoded protein: CSSSLIGEGEAFF.

This chain uses TRBV5-1 with TRBJ1-5; perhaps TRBD1 as D (5 bases). V dropped 0 bases and J dropped 4 bases, with 11 bases sitting between them. Germline V CDR1 and CDR2: SGHRS, YFSETQ. The CDR3 spans 15 residues. CDR3 sequence reads: CASSLGQPFNQPQHF. CDR3 coding DNA: TGCGCCAGCAGCTTGGGACAGCCCTTTAATCAGCCCCAGCATTTT.

The chain joins TRBV9 to TRBJ2-3, with TRBD2 identical over 9 bases. V lost 0 bases to trimming and J lost 3 bases; unmatched junction nucleotides: 5. This CDR3 has 16 residues. Per the germline V gene, CDR1 is SGDLS and CDR2 is YYNGEE. The CDR3 DNA reads TGTGCCAGCAGCGTAGGAGCGGGGGGCGGGACAGATACGCAGTATTTT. It is translated as CASSVGAGGGTDTQYF.

The genes are TRBV28 and TRBJ1-2, with TRBD1 matching over 9 bases. Germline V gene sequence: CDR1 MDHEN, CDR2 SYDVKM. Trimming cost V 7 bases and J 7 bases; bases outside gene matches: 10. CDR3 length: 14 residues. The CDR3 DNA reads as TGTGCCAGCAATCAACCGGGACAGGGAGCTGGCTACACCTTC. Its protein product is CASNQPGQGAGYTF.